The rows below give T cell receptor beta chains drawn from one sample of a study of control samples from healthy donors and cancer patients. The repertoire was sequenced with immunoSEQ multiplex PCR; TCRdb's copy has only in-frame clones and lacks some. The data hold around 130,000 clones, with roughly 90% observed a single time. The sequenced sample consisted of blood. The receptor set was obtained from a man aged 18 to 29 in good health. The CDR3 runs from the conserved cysteine through the conserved F or W. A D gene is named only where the DNA matches it firmly. Only part of the rows carry a size: once, few, many, or a class if the clone is expanded.

clone_size	v_call	d_call	j_call	cdr3_aa	cdr3_nt
NA	TRBV18	TRBD1	TRBJ1-1	CASSPRTGRRDTEAFF	TGTGCCAGCTCACCTCGGACAGGGCGACGGGACACTGAAGCTTTCTTT
NA	TRBV6-5	NA	TRBJ1-1	CASSFYTGNTEAFF	TGTGCCAGCAGTTTTTATACAGGAAACACTGAAGCTTTCTTT
NA	TRBV3-1/TRBV3-2	NA	TRBJ2-3	CASSQPPDTQYF	TGTGCCAGCAGCCAACCCCCAGATACGCAGTATTTT
NA	TRBV30	TRBD1	TRBJ1-1	CAWSPGTGGADTEAFF	TGTGCCTGGAGTCCCGGGACAGGGGGCGCGGACACTGAAGCTTTCTTT
NA	TRBV7-6	NA	TRBJ2-1	CASSFGVGNEQFF	TGTGCCAGCAGCTTCGGGGTTGGCAATGAGCAGTTCTTC
few	TRBV12-5	TRBD2	TRBJ2-3	CASGLAGLAGLSTDTQYF	TGTGCTAGTGGTTTGGCCGGACTAGCGGGCCTTAGCACAGATACGCAGTATTTT
once	TRBV18	NA	TRBJ2-5	CASSTGWRGETQYF	TGTGCCAGCTCAACCGGGTGGCGTGGCGAGACCCAGTACTTC
NA	TRBV30	NA	TRBJ2-7	CAWSVGHGYEQYF	TGTGCCTGGAGTGTAGGCCACGGCTACGAGCAGTACTTC
NA	TRBV5-6	NA	TRBJ2-3	CASSLLGAPTDTQYF	TGTGCCAGCAGCTTGCTCGGGGCCCCCACAGATACGCAGTATTTT
few	TRBV27	NA	TRBJ1-1	CASRKELGSNTEAFF	TGTGCCAGCAGGAAAGAATTGGGTTCCAACACTGAAGCTTTCTTT
NA	TRBV5-1	NA	TRBJ1-3	CASSLLGQGTRNTIYF	TGCGCCAGCAGCTTGCTTGGGCAGGGGACGAGAAACACCATATATTTT